This entry concerns a single T cell receptor (beta chain). Antigen: not known. Germline V gene lookup returns CDR1 SGHRS and CDR2 YFSETQ. CDR3 length equals 16 residues. The J segment lost 4 bases and the V segment lost 4 bases, leaving 5 bases of the junction unmatched. This specimen comes from a study of shared clonotypes between healthy human individuals. Study findings and constraints: The study found lower generation probabilities in non-shared clonotypes than in those shared by all four donors.

Profiling relied on immunoSEQ multiplex PCR, and the TCRdb table lists in-frame clones only, not all of them. The top ten clones hold around 0.61% of a sample with over 850,000 clones, around three quarters of them seen once. The TCR was taken from a man aged 18 to 29 in good health. Some clones in this sample may be carry-over from other donors' samples. Specimen: memory CD4+ T cells from PBMCs. As for subset: CD45RA-negative fraction. The genes are TRBV5-1 and TRBJ2-3; TRBD2 agrees at 14 bases. The CDR3 nucleotides read TGCGCCAGCAGCCCGGGACTAGCGGGAGCGGCAGATACGCAGTATTTT. It codes for CASSPGLAGAADTQYF. The full variable domain, in which reference TRBV5-1 and TRBJ2-3 provide the parts outside the CDR3, is KAGVTQTPRYLIKTRGQQVTLSCSPISGHRSVSWYQQTPGQGLQFLFEYFSETQRNKGNFPGRFSGRQFSNSRSEMNVSTLELGDSALYLCASSPGLAGAADTQYFGPGTRLTVL.